The T cell receptor beta chain described here comes from a study of cytomegalovirus exposure and HLA in healthy donors. Study-wide points: Follow-up analysis found HLA locus-dependent TCR association rates, highest for DRB1 and lowest for HLA-C.

This clone was counted a single time. Its target is not known. V shed 1 base and J shed 0 bases, with 6 bases lying between them. The CDR3 sequence is 13 residues long. The germline CDR1 and CDR2 sequences are SQVTM and ANQGSEA. The PCR contained 60 Vbeta and 13 Jbeta primers. Repertoires were generated with immunoSEQ multiplex PCR, while TCRdb's copy carries only in-frame clones and drops some. The sample carries about 120,000 clones, about 68% recorded once. This sequence was found in a man in his forties in good health and CMV-seropositive. The V call is TRBV29-1, the J call TRBJ1-1; D call uncertain. The sequencing sample was made of PBMCs. CDR3: CSVEVSVNTEAFF. Here the CDR3 DNA reads TGCAGCGTTGAAGTGTCAGTGAACACTGAAGCTTTCTTT.